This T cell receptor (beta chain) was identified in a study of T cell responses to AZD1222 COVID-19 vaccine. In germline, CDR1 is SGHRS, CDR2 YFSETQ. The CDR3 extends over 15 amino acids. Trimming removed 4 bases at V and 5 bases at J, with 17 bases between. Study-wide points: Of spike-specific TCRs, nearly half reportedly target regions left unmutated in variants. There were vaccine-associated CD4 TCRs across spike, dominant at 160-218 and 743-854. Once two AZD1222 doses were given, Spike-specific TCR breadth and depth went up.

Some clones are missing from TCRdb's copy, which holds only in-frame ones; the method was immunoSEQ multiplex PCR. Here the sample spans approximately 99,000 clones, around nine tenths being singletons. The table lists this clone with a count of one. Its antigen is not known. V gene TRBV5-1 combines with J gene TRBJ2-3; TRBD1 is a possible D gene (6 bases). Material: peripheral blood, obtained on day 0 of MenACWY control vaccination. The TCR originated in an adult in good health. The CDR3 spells CASSVGQFTRDTQYF. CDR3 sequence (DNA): TGCGCCAGCAGCGTAGGACAGTTTACGAGAGATACGCAGTATTTT. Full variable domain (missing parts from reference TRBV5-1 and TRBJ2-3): KAGVTQTPRYLIKTRGQQVTLSCSPISGHRSVSWYQQTPGQGLQFLFEYFSETQRNKGNFPGRFSGRQFSNSRSEMNVSTLELGDSALYLCASSVGQFTRDTQYFGPGTRLTVL.